These T cell receptor beta chains were read from a single sample in a study of blood T cells in healthy people across ages. A single record per CDR3 protein comes from TCRdb applying MiXCR to the 5' RACE reads. This sample has roughly 2 million distinct CDR3 sequences, with less than 50% found just once. Sequenced input: blood. These receptors were collected from a woman aged 35 to 49 in good health. Both conserved end residues are part of each CDR3. A D gene is named only where the DNA matches it firmly. The size field is filled for only some rows; it gives once, few, many or a size class.

J gene: TRBJ2-3
D gene: TRBD1
V gene: TRBV28
clone size: -
CDR3 protein: CASSNRGRGDTQYF
CDR3 DNA: TGTGCCAGTTCAAACAGGGGCCGAGGAGATACGCAGTATTTT

J gene: TRBJ2-7
D gene: TRBD1
V gene: TRBV28
clone size: -
CDR3 protein: CASSFRLGTGGSEQYF
CDR3 DNA: TGTGCCAGCAGTTTTCGTCTTGGGACAGGGGGCAGCGAGCAGTACTTC

J gene: TRBJ2-6
D gene: -
V gene: TRBV10-3
clone size: few
CDR3 protein: CAISETGSGANVLTF
CDR3 DNA: TGTGCCATCAGTGAGACGGGATCTGGGGCCAACGTCCTGACTTTC

J gene: TRBJ1-2
D gene: TRBD1
V gene: TRBV29-1
clone size: few
CDR3 protein: CSVEEPLNRGKFNYGYTF
CDR3 DNA: TGCAGCGTTGAAGAACCCTTGAACAGGGGGAAGTTTAACTATGGCTACACCTTC

J gene: TRBJ1-6
D gene: -
V gene: TRBV20-1
clone size: -
CDR3 protein: CSARRGAGNSPLHF
CDR3 DNA: TGCAGTGCTAGGCGGGGGGCAGGGAATTCACCCCTCCACTTT

J gene: TRBJ1-2
D gene: -
V gene: TRBV27
clone size: many
CDR3 protein: CASSPTTRADYGYTF
CDR3 DNA: TGTGCCAGCAGTCCTACCACCCGGGCCGACTATGGCTACACCTTC

J gene: TRBJ1-5
D gene: -
V gene: TRBV27
clone size: -
CDR3 protein: CASRPTVSNQPQHF
CDR3 DNA: TGTGCCAGCAGACCCACAGTGAGCAATCAGCCCCAGCATTTT

J gene: TRBJ1-2
D gene: TRBD1
V gene: TRBV29-1
clone size: -
CDR3 protein: CSVETQGAVSTF
CDR3 DNA: TGCAGCGTTGAGACCCAGGGGGCGGTGAGCACCTTC

J gene: TRBJ1-6
D gene: -
V gene: TRBV7-8
clone size: -
CDR3 protein: CASSFRQTYLGSPLHF
CDR3 DNA: TGTGCCAGCAGCTTCCGACAGACATACCTGGGTTCACCCCTCCACTTT

J gene: TRBJ2-7
D gene: TRBD2
V gene: TRBV7-2
clone size: -
CDR3 protein: CASSVAGSYNEQYF
CDR3 DNA: TGTGCCAGCAGCGTAGCGGGGTCCTACAATGAGCAGTACTTC

J gene: TRBJ2-1
D gene: -
V gene: TRBV7-2
clone size: -
CDR3 protein: CASSLDASGEQFF
CDR3 DNA: TGTGCCAGCAGCTTAGATGCATCCGGTGAGCAGTTCTTC

J gene: TRBJ2-3
D gene: -
V gene: TRBV5-1
clone size: -
CDR3 protein: CASHTRGHTDTQYF
CDR3 DNA: TGCGCCAGCCACACCCGGGGTCACACAGATACGCAGTATTTT

J gene: TRBJ2-7
D gene: TRBD1
V gene: TRBV27
clone size: few
CDR3 protein: CASSYRGATYEQYF
CDR3 DNA: TGTGCCAGCAGTTACAGGGGTGCAACCTACGAGCAGTACTTC

J gene: TRBJ2-4
D gene: -
V gene: TRBV3-1
clone size: -
CDR3 protein: CASSLQGGGDIQYF
CDR3 DNA: TGTGCCAGCAGCCTGCAGGGGGGGGGAGACATTCAGTACTTC